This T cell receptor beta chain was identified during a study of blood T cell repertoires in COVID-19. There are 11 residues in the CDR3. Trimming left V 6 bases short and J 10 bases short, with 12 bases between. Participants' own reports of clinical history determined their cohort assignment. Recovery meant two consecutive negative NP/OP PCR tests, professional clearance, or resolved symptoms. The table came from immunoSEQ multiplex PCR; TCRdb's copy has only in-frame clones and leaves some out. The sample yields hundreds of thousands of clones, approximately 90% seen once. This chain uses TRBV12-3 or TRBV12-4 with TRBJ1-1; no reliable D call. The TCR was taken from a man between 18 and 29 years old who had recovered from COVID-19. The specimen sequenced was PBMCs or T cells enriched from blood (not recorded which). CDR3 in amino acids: CASSWEGRAFF. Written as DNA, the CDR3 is TGTGCCAGCAGCTGGGAAGGGAGAGCTTTCTTT.